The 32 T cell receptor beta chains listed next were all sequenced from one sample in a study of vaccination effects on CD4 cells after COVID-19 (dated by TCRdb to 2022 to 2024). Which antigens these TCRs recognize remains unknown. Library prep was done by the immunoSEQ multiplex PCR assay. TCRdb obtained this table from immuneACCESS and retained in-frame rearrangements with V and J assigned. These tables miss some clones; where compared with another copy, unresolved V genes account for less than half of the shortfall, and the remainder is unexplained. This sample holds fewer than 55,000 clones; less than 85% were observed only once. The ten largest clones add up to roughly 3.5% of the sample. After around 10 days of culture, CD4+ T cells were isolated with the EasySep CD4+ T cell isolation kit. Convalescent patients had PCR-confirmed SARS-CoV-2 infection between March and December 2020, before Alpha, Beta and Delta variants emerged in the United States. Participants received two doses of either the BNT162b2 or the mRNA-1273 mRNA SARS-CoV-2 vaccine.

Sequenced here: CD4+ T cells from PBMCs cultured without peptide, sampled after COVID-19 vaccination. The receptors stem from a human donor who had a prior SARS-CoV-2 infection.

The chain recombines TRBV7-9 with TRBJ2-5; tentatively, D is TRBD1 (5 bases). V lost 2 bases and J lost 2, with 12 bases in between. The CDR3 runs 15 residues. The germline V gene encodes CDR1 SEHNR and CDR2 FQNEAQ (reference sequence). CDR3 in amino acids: CASSLRAGFQETQYF. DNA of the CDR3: TGTGCCAGCAGCTTAAGGGCAGGGTTTCAAGAGACCCAGTACTTC.

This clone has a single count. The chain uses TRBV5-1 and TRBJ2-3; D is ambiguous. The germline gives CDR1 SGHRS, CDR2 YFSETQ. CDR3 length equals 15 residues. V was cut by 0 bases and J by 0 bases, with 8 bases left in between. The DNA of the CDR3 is TGCGCCAGCAGCTTGGGGTATACAAGCACAGATACGCAGTATTTT. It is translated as CASSLGYTSTDTQYF.

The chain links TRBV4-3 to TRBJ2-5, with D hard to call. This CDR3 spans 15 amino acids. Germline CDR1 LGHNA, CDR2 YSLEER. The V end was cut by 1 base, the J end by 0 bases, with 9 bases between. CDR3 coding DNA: TGCGCCAGCAGCCAAGGGGTAGGGTACCAAGAGACCCAGTACTTC. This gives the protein CASSQGVGYQETQYF.

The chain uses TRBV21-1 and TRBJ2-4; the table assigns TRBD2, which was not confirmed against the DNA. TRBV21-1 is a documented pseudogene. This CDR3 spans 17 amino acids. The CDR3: CASSKRRGGVTKNIQYF. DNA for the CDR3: TGTGCCAGCAGCAAAAGGCGGGGGGGCGTAACCAAAAACATTCAGTACTTC.

CDR3 protein: CASSPLGLAGYNEQFF. CDR3 DNA sequence: TGTGCCAGCAGTCCCCTTGGGCTAGCGGGGTACAATGAGCAGTTCTTC. The chain employs TRBV7-9 and TRBJ2-1, with 9 bases aligning to TRBD2. The length of the CDR3 is 16 residues. CDR1 is SEHNR, CDR2 FQNEAQ, per germline (reference sequence). V was pared by 6 bases and J by 4 bases, with 10 bases of the junction left unmatched. Together with reference TRBV7-9 and TRBJ2-1, the CDR3 gives the full variable domain: DTGVSQNPRHKITKRGQNVTFRCDPISEHNRLYWYRQTLGQGPEFLTYFQNEAQLEKSRLLSDRFSAERPKGSFSTLEIQRTEQGDSAMYLCASSPLGLAGYNEQFFGPGTRLTVL.

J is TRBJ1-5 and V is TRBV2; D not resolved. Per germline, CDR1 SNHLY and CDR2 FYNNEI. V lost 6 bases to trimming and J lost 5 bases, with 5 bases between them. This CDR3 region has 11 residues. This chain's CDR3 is CASRRDQPQHF. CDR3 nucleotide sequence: TGTGCCAGCAGGAGGGATCAGCCCCAGCATTTT.

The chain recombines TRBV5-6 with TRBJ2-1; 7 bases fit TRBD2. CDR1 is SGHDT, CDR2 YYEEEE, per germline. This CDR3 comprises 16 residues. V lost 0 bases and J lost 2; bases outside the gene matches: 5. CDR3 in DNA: TGTGCCAGCAGCTTGGCCGCGCTAGCGGCCTACAATGAGCAGTTCTTC. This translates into CASSLAALAAYNEQFF.

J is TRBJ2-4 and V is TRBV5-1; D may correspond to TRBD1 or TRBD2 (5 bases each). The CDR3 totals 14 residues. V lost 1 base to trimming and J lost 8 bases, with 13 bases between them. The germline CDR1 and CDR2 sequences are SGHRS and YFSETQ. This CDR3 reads CASSLWGTGDIQYF. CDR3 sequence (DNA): TGCGCCAGCAGCTTGTGGGGGACCGGAGACATTCAGTACTTC.

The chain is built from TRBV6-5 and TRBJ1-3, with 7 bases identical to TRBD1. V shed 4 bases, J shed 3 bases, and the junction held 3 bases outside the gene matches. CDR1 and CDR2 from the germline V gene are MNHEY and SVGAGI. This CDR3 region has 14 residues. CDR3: CASSWGQFGNTIYF. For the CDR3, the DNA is TGTGCCAGCAGTTGGGGACAGTTTGGAAACACCATATATTTT.

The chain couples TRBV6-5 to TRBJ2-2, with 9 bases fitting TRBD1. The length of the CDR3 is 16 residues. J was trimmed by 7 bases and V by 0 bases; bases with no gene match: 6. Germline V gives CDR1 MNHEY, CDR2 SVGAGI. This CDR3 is CASSYSVQGAGGELFF. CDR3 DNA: TGTGCCAGCAGTTACTCTGTACAGGGGGCCGGCGGGGAGCTGTTTTTT.

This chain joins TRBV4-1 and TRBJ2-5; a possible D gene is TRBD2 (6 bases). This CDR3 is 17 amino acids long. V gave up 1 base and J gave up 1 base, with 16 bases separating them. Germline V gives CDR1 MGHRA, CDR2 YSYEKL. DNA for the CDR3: TGCGCCAGCAGCCAAGTTTCGATAAGCGGGCCCCAAGAGACCCAGTACTTC. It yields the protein CASSQVSISGPQETQYF.

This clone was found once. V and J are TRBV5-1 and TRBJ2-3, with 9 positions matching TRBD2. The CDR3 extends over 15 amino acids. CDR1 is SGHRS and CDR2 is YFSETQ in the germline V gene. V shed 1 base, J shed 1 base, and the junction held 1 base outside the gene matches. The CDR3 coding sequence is TGCGCCAGCAGCTTGTTAGCGGGGGGCACAGATACGCAGTATTTT. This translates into CASSLLAGGTDTQYF.

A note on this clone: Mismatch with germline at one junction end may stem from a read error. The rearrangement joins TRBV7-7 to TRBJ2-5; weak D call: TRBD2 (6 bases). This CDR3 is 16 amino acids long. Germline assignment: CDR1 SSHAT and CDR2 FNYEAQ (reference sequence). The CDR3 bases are TGTGCTAGCAGCTTATATGGGGGAGGAGGACAAGAGACCCAGTACTTC. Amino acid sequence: CASSLYGGGGQETQYF.

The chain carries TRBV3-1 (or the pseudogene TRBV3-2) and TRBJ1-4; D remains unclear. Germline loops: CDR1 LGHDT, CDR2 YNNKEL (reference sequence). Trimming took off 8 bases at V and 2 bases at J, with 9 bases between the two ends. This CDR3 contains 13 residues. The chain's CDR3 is CASGRRTNEKLFF. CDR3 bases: TGTGCCAGCGGACGTAGGACTAATGAAAAACTGTTTTTT.

The CDR3 loop is CASGLNIEQYF. In DNA, the CDR3 is TGTGCTAGTGGTTTGAACATCGAGCAGTACTTC. The V call is TRBV12-5, the J call TRBJ2-7; D remains unclear. The V gene lost 2 bases and the J gene lost 6 bases, with 5 bases spanning the gap. Germline-derived CDR1 and CDR2 are LGHNT and FRNRAP. This CDR3 spans 11 amino acids.

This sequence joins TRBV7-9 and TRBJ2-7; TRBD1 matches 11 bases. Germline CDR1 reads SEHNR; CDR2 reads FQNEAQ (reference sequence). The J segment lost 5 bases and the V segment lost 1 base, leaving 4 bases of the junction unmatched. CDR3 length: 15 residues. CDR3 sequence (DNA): TGTGCCAGCAGCTTAGGGGGACAGGGGGGCCACGAGCAGTACTTC. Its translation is CASSLGGQGGHEQYF.

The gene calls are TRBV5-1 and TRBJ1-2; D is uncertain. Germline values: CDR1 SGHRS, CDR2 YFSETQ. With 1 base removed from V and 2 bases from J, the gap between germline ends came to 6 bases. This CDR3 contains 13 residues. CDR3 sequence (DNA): TGCGCCAGCAGCTTGAACGGGAACTATGGCTACACCTTC. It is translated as CASSLNGNYGYTF.

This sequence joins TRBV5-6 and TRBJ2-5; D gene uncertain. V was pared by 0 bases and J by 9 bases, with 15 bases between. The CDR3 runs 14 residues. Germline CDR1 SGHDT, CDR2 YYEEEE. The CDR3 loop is CASSLEGGIMAQYF. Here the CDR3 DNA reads TGTGCCAGCAGCTTGGAGGGTGGCATAATGGCCCAGTACTTC.

CDR3 protein: CSADRGNTEAFF. DNA of the CDR3: TGCAGCGCCGACAGGGGGAACACTGAAGCTTTCTTT. The chain recombines TRBV29-1 with TRBJ1-1; TRBD1 matches at 8 bases. V lost 7 bases, J lost 1 base, and 2 bases stayed unmatched. Germline assignment: CDR1 SQVTM and CDR2 ANQGSEA. The CDR3 length is 12 residues.

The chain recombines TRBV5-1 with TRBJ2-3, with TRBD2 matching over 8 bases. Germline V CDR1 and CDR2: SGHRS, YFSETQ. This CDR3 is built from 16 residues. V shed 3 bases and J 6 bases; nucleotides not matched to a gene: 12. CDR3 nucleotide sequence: TGCGCCAGCAGCTACGGGGGGGCTACGACAACGGATACGCAGTATTTT. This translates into CASSYGGATTTDTQYF.

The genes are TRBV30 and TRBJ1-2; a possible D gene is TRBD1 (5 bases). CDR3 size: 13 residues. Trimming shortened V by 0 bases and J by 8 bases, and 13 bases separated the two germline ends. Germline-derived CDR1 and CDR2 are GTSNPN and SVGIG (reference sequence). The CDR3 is CAWSVRGEQGYTF. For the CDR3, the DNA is TGTGCCTGGAGTGTAAGGGGAGAGCAGGGCTACACCTTC.

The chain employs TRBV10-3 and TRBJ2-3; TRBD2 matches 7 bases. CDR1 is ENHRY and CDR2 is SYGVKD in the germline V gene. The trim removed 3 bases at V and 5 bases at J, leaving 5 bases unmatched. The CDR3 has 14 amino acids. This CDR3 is CAISDGLGVDTQYF. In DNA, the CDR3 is TGTGCCATCAGTGATGGACTAGGGGTAGATACGCAGTATTTT.

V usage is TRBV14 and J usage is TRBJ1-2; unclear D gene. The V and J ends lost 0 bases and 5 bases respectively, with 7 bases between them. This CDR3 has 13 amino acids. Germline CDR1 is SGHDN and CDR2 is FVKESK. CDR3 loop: CASSQDTGYGYTF. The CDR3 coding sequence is TGTGCCAGCAGCCAAGATACGGGATATGGCTACACCTTC.

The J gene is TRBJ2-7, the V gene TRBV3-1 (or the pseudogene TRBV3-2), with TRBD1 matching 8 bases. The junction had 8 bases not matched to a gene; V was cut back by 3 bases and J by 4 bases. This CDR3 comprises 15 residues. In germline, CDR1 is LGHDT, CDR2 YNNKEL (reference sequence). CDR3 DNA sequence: TGTGCCAGCAGCCATCAGGCAGGGGGCTTTTACGAGCAGTACTTC. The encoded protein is CASSHQAGGFYEQYF.

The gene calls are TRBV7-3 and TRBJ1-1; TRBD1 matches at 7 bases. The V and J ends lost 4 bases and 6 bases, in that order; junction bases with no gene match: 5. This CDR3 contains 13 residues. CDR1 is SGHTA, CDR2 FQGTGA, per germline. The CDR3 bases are TGTGCCAGCAGCTCAGACAGGGATTCTGAAGCTTTCTTT. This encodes CASSSDRDSEAFF.

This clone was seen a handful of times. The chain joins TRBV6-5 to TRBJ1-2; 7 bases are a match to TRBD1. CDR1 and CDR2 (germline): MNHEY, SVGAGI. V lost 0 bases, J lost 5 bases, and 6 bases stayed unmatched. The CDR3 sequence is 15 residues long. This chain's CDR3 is CASSYSSGGIYGYTF. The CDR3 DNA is TGTGCCAGCAGTTACTCGTCAGGGGGGATATATGGCTACACCTTC.

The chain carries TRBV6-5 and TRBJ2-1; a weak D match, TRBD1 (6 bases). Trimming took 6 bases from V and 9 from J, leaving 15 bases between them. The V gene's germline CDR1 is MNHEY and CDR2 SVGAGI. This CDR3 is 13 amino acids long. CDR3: CASRTTGSGEQFF. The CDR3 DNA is TGTGCCAGCAGGACAACAGGGTCCGGTGAGCAGTTCTTC.

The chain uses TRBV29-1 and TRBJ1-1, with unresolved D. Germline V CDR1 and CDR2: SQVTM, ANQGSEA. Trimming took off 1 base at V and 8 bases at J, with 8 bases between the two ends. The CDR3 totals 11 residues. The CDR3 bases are TGCAGCGTTGAAGCCCCTGGGGAAGCTTTCTTT. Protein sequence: CSVEAPGEAFF.

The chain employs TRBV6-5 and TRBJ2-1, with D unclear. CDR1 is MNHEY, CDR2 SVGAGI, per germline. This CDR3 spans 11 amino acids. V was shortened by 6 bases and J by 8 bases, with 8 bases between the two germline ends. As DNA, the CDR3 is TGTGCCAGCAGCTGGTCGGATGAGCAGTTCTTC. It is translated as CASSWSDEQFF.

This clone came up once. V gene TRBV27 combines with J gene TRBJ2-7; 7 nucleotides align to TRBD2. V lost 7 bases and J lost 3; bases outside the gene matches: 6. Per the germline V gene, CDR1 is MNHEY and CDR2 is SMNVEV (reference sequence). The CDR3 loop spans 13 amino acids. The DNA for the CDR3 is TGTGCCAGCATGGGACTATCAAACTACGAGCAGTACTTC. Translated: CASMGLSNYEQYF.

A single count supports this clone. CDR3 bases: TGTGCCAGCAGTCTCGGGGGTAGGACTGAAGCTTTCTTT. It specifies CASSLGGRTEAFF. The chain combines TRBV28 with TRBJ1-1; D may be TRBD1 (5 bases). Germline loops: CDR1 MDHEN, CDR2 SYDVKM. V was trimmed by 5 bases and J by 5 bases, leaving 12 bases between them. CDR3 length equals 13 residues.

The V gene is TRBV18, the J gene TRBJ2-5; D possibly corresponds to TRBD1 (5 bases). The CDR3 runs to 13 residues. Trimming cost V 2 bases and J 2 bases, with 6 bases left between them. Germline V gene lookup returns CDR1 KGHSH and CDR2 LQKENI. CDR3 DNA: TGTGCCAGCTCACCAAGGGGTCAAGAGACCCAGTACTTC. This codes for CASSPRGQETQYF.